The entry below describes one T cell receptor beta chain. Deletions cut 3 bases from V and 1 base from J, with 20 bases between. The V gene's germline CDR1 is DFQATT and CDR2 SNEGSKA (reference sequence). CDR3 size: 17 residues. The data are from a study of blood T cell repertoires in COVID-19. Study summary: PBMCs, B-cell-depleted T cells, or T cells provided the cDNA or gDNA that made up the material.

Assay: immunoSEQ multiplex PCR; the TCRdb copy retains only in-frame clones and omits some. The profile covers 80,000 or so clones, with 70% to 90% appearing a single time and 15% to 20% taken by the ten largest. The V and J genes are TRBV20-1 and TRBJ2-3, with D possibly matching TRBD2 (5 bases). Material: peripheral blood. The receptor's source is a human donor in a cohort sampled during active COVID-19. CDR3 protein: CSASWTVREWGTDTQYF. The CDR3 DNA follows: TGCAGTGCTAGTTGGACGGTCCGGGAATGGGGCACAGATACGCAGTATTTT.